A selection of T cell receptor beta chains follows, all from one sample in a study of blood T cells in healthy people across ages. In TCRdb, the 5' RACE reads were re-called with MiXCR into one record per CDR3 protein. The sample shows 750,000 to 950,000 distinct CDR3 sequences, 50% to 65% of them seen only once. The sequenced material came from blood. These TCRs come from a man older than 75 in good health. CDR3s include the opening cysteine and the closing phenylalanine or tryptophan. Fields, in order: D gene, clone size, J gene, V gene, CDR3 protein, CDR3 DNA. The D gene is left open where the match is weak. Clone size, where shown, is once, few, many, or a class for clones that have expanded.

d_call: .; clone_size: .; j_call: TRBJ2-3; v_call: TRBV29-1; cdr3_aa: CSVEGGSHRYAYF; cdr3_nt: TGCAGCGTTGAAGGGGGGTCGCACAGATACGCGTATTTT
d_call: .; clone_size: .; j_call: TRBJ2-1; v_call: TRBV28; cdr3_aa: CASGVQLAWGEQFF; cdr3_nt: TGTGCCAGCGGGGTCCAGCTCGCCTGGGGTGAGCAGTTCTTC
d_call: TRBD1; clone_size: .; j_call: TRBJ2-7; v_call: TRBV27; cdr3_aa: CASSPWTGFRYEQYF; cdr3_nt: TGTGCCAGCAGTCCGTGGACAGGCTTCCGATACGAGCAGTACTTC
d_call: TRBD2; clone_size: few; j_call: TRBJ2-7; v_call: TRBV25-1; cdr3_aa: CASRESGGSPYEQYF; cdr3_nt: TGTGCCAGCCGCGAGTCGGGGGGTTCCCCCTACGAGCAGTACTTC
d_call: .; clone_size: .; j_call: TRBJ2-3; v_call: TRBV3-1; cdr3_aa: CASSQDRQDRYAYF; cdr3_nt: TGTGCCAGCAGCCAGGACCGACAGGACAGATACGCGTATTTT
d_call: .; clone_size: .; j_call: TRBJ2-5; v_call: TRBV6-6; cdr3_aa: CASTLKEETQYF; cdr3_nt: TGTGCCAGCACTCTGAAGGAAGAGACCCAGTACTTC
d_call: .; clone_size: .; j_call: TRBJ1-2; v_call: TRBV7-2; cdr3_aa: CASSLGVGLNYGYTF; cdr3_nt: TGTGCCAGCAGCTTGGGGGTAGGACTTAACTATGGCTACACCTTC
d_call: .; clone_size: .; j_call: TRBJ2-5; v_call: TRBV27; cdr3_aa: CTSSLSGTTLEQTQYF; cdr3_nt: TGTACCAGCAGTTTGTCCGGGACAACACTCGAGCAGACCCAGTACTTC
d_call: .; clone_size: many; j_call: TRBJ2-1; v_call: TRBV11-1; cdr3_aa: CASSFRPGNEQFF; cdr3_nt: TGTGCCAGCAGCTTCCGTCCGGGCAATGAGCAGTTCTTC
d_call: TRBD2; clone_size: .; j_call: TRBJ2-3; v_call: TRBV6-6; cdr3_aa: CASSYWGGPISTDTQYF; cdr3_nt: TGTGCCAGCAGTTACTGGGGGGGTCCTATTAGCACAGATACGCAGTATTTT
d_call: TRBD2; clone_size: few; j_call: TRBJ2-7; v_call: TRBV20-1; cdr3_aa: CSARVAGWDEQYF; cdr3_nt: TGCAGTGCTCGGGTAGCGGGGTGGGACGAGCAGTACTTC
d_call: TRBD1; clone_size: .; j_call: TRBJ2-5; v_call: TRBV7-3; cdr3_aa: CASSLTTGGAGGVNEQYF; cdr3_nt: TGTGCCAGCAGCTTAACTACAGGGGGCGCAGGGGGTGTCAATGAGCAGTACTTC
d_call: .; clone_size: .; j_call: TRBJ2-7; v_call: TRBV5-1; cdr3_aa: CASSRGSRGAYEQYF; cdr3_nt: TGCGCCAGTAGCCGGGGCAGCCGAGGGGCCTACGAGCAGTACTTC
d_call: TRBD1; clone_size: few; j_call: TRBJ1-6; v_call: TRBV12-3/TRBV12-4; cdr3_aa: CASSFSGQDNSPLHF; cdr3_nt: TGTGCCAGCAGTTTTAGTGGACAGGATAATTCACCCCTCCACTTT
d_call: .; clone_size: .; j_call: TRBJ2-7; v_call: TRBV3-1; cdr3_aa: CASSRVRTLSYEQYF; cdr3_nt: TGTGCCAGCAGCCGAGTGCGGACACTCTCCTACGAGCAGTACTTC
d_call: TRBD2; clone_size: once; j_call: TRBJ2-5; v_call: TRBV7-8; cdr3_aa: CSSGRVETQYF; cdr3_nt: TGCAGTAGCGGGAGGGTAGAGACCCAGTACTTC
d_call: .; clone_size: .; j_call: TRBJ2-3; v_call: TRBV20-1; cdr3_aa: CSASRGGKGDTQYF; cdr3_nt: TGCAGTGCTTCGAGGGGTGGAAAGGGAGATACGCAGTATTTT
d_call: TRBD2; clone_size: .; j_call: TRBJ2-1; v_call: TRBV7-3; cdr3_aa: CASSSLAGGPSTRSDEQFF; cdr3_nt: TGTGCCAGCAGCTCTCTAGCGGGAGGCCCATCAACCCGGTCCGATGAGCAGTTCTTC
d_call: TRBD2; clone_size: .; j_call: TRBJ2-2; v_call: TRBV6-1; cdr3_aa: CASLRASGSTGELFF; cdr3_nt: TGTGCCAGCCTCCGGGCTAGCGGGAGCACCGGGGAGCTGTTTTTT
d_call: TRBD1; clone_size: .; j_call: TRBJ2-3; v_call: TRBV2; cdr3_aa: CASRIGGAADTQYF; cdr3_nt: TGTGCCAGCAGGATAGGGGGCGCGGCAGATACGCAGTATTTT
d_call: TRBD2; clone_size: few; j_call: TRBJ2-7; v_call: TRBV7-2; cdr3_aa: CASSSTGTSLYEQYF; cdr3_nt: TGTGCCAGCAGCTCTACCGGGACTAGCTTATACGAGCAGTACTTC
d_call: TRBD1; clone_size: few; j_call: TRBJ2-7; v_call: TRBV4-1; cdr3_aa: CASSQGAGGRYEQYF; cdr3_nt: TGCGCCAGCAGCCAAGGGGCAGGGGGCAGGTACGAGCAGTACTTC
d_call: TRBD1; clone_size: few; j_call: TRBJ2-1; v_call: TRBV12-3/TRBV12-4; cdr3_aa: CASSSRGVGDTTRGPYNEQFF; cdr3_nt: TGTGCCAGCAGTTCCCGTGGAGTAGGTGATACTACCAGGGGGCCCTACAATGAGCAGTTCTTC
d_call: .; clone_size: .; j_call: TRBJ2-4; v_call: TRBV5-5; cdr3_aa: CASSWTTKNIQYF; cdr3_nt: TGTGCCAGCAGCTGGACGACCAAAAACATTCAGTACTTC
d_call: TRBD2; clone_size: few; j_call: TRBJ2-7; v_call: TRBV29-1; cdr3_aa: CSAIAGGYEQYF; cdr3_nt: TGCAGCGCTATAGCGGGAGGCTACGAGCAGTACTTC
d_call: TRBD1; clone_size: .; j_call: TRBJ1-2; v_call: TRBV4-2; cdr3_aa: CASSQGVAGGEDGYTF; cdr3_nt: TGTGCCAGCAGCCAAGGGGTGGCAGGGGGTGAGGATGGCTACACCTTC
d_call: TRBD1; clone_size: few; j_call: TRBJ1-3; v_call: TRBV7-2; cdr3_aa: CASSRQGGNTIYF; cdr3_nt: TGTGCCAGCAGTCGACAGGGGGGAAACACCATATATTTT
d_call: .; clone_size: .; j_call: TRBJ2-7; v_call: TRBV27; cdr3_aa: CASILAQGTYEQYF; cdr3_nt: TGTGCCAGCATTTTAGCACAGGGAACCTACGAGCAGTACTTC
d_call: TRBD1; clone_size: .; j_call: TRBJ1-1; v_call: TRBV12-3/TRBV12-4; cdr3_aa: CASTLSGQGLAFF; cdr3_nt: TGTGCCAGCACTCTCTCCGGACAGGGGTTGGCTTTCTTT
d_call: TRBD2; clone_size: .; j_call: TRBJ2-1; v_call: TRBV11-3; cdr3_aa: CASSFSLRENSYNEQFF; cdr3_nt: TGTGCCAGCAGCTTTTCATTGCGGGAGAACTCCTACAATGAGCAGTTCTTC
d_call: TRBD1; clone_size: .; j_call: TRBJ1-1; v_call: TRBV5-1; cdr3_aa: CASSLAPGTGTEAFF; cdr3_nt: TGCGCCAGCAGCTTGGCCCCAGGGACAGGCACTGAAGCTTTCTTT
d_call: .; clone_size: .; j_call: TRBJ2-7; v_call: TRBV20-1; cdr3_aa: CSARLTPGSYEQYF; cdr3_nt: TGCAGTGCTAGGTTGACACCCGGATCCTACGAGCAGTACTTC
d_call: .; clone_size: once; j_call: TRBJ2-7; v_call: TRBV9; cdr3_aa: CASSVAGEGVEQYF; cdr3_nt: TGTGCCAGCAGCGTAGCGGGAGAGGGGGTCGAGCAGTACTTC
d_call: TRBD2; clone_size: .; j_call: TRBJ2-3; v_call: TRBV12-3/TRBV12-4; cdr3_aa: CASHSAGPSTDTQYF; cdr3_nt: TGTGCCAGCCATTCAGCGGGACCCAGCACAGATACGCAGTATTTT
d_call: .; clone_size: .; j_call: TRBJ2-3; v_call: TRBV10-3; cdr3_aa: CAISGGQGSTDTQYF; cdr3_nt: TGTGCCATCAGTGGGGGCCAGGGGAGCACAGATACGCAGTATTTT
d_call: .; clone_size: .; j_call: TRBJ2-7; v_call: TRBV11-2; cdr3_aa: CASSRDGQNYEQYF; cdr3_nt: TGTGCCAGCAGCCGAGACGGACAGAACTACGAGCAGTACTTC
d_call: .; clone_size: .; j_call: TRBJ1-2; v_call: TRBV29-1; cdr3_aa: CSVVGASGYTF; cdr3_nt: TGCAGCGTTGTGGGGGCAAGTGGCTACACCTTC
d_call: TRBD2; clone_size: few; j_call: TRBJ2-4; v_call: TRBV15; cdr3_aa: CATSREGGSSFEQYF; cdr3_nt: TGTGCCACCAGCAGAGAAGGCGGGAGTAGTTTTGAGCAGTACTTC
d_call: .; clone_size: .; j_call: TRBJ2-7; v_call: TRBV30; cdr3_aa: CACSFTYEQYF; cdr3_nt: TGTGCCTGTAGTTTTACGTACGAGCAGTACTTC
d_call: .; clone_size: .; j_call: TRBJ2-3; v_call: TRBV20-1; cdr3_aa: CSASRDQGGDTQYF; cdr3_nt: TGCAGTGCCTCACGAGACCAAGGGGGAGATACGCAGTATTTT
d_call: .; clone_size: .; j_call: TRBJ1-2; v_call: TRBV7-2; cdr3_aa: CASSSRGSLGYGYTF; cdr3_nt: TGTGCCAGCAGCTCCAGGGGCTCATTGGGCTATGGCTACACCTTC
d_call: .; clone_size: .; j_call: TRBJ2-2; v_call: TRBV24-1; cdr3_aa: CATSRNGELFF; cdr3_nt: TGTGCCACCAGTCGGAACGGGGAGCTGTTTTTT
d_call: TRBD1; clone_size: .; j_call: TRBJ2-5; v_call: TRBV18; cdr3_aa: CASSPPGTAPGQQYF; cdr3_nt: TGTGCCAGCTCACCACCTGGGACAGCCCCAGGGCAGCAGTACTTC
d_call: TRBD1; clone_size: .; j_call: TRBJ2-1; v_call: TRBV2; cdr3_aa: CASSETGVGNEQFF; cdr3_nt: TGTGCCAGCAGCGAGACAGGGGTGGGGAATGAGCAGTTCTTC
d_call: .; clone_size: few; j_call: TRBJ1-1; v_call: TRBV13; cdr3_aa: CASGKNTEAFF; cdr3_nt: TGTGCCAGCGGCAAGAACACTGAAGCTTTCTTT
d_call: .; clone_size: .; j_call: TRBJ2-6; v_call: TRBV20-1; cdr3_aa: CSARDIGPLLSGANVLTF; cdr3_nt: TGCAGTGCTAGAGATATCGGACCACTACTGTCTGGGGCCAACGTCCTGACTTTC
d_call: .; clone_size: few; j_call: TRBJ2-7; v_call: TRBV21-1; cdr3_aa: CASSKGGTPTVWLAKSSYEQYF; cdr3_nt: TGTGCCAGCAGCAAAGGAGGGACCCCCACGGTTTGGCTAGCGAAAAGCTCCTACGAGCAGTACTTC
d_call: .; clone_size: .; j_call: TRBJ2-4; v_call: TRBV7-3; cdr3_aa: CASSTDRENIQYF; cdr3_nt: TGTGCCAGCAGCACGGACAGAGAAAACATTCAGTACTTC
d_call: .; clone_size: .; j_call: TRBJ2-5; v_call: TRBV20-1; cdr3_aa: CSAPSPRGGLQETQYF; cdr3_nt: TGCAGTGCTCCCTCCCCGCGGGGAGGATTGCAAGAGACCCAGTACTTC
d_call: TRBD2; clone_size: .; j_call: TRBJ2-7; v_call: TRBV15; cdr3_aa: CATSRVSGASYEQYF; cdr3_nt: TGTGCCACCAGCAGAGTTAGCGGGGCCTCCTACGAGCAGTACTTC
d_call: .; clone_size: .; j_call: TRBJ2-1; v_call: TRBV7-3; cdr3_aa: CASSLTLKDEQFF; cdr3_nt: TGTGCCAGCAGCTTAACGTTAAAGGATGAGCAGTTCTTC
d_call: .; clone_size: few; j_call: TRBJ2-1; v_call: TRBV6-2/TRBV6-3; cdr3_aa: CATWRATGRFGNEQFF; cdr3_nt: TGTGCCACCTGGCGTGCGACAGGGAGGTTTGGAAATGAGCAGTTCTTC
d_call: .; clone_size: .; j_call: TRBJ2-1; v_call: TRBV10-3; cdr3_aa: CAISERDARSYNEQFF; cdr3_nt: TGTGCCATCAGTGAAAGGGACGCCCGCTCCTACAATGAGCAGTTCTTC